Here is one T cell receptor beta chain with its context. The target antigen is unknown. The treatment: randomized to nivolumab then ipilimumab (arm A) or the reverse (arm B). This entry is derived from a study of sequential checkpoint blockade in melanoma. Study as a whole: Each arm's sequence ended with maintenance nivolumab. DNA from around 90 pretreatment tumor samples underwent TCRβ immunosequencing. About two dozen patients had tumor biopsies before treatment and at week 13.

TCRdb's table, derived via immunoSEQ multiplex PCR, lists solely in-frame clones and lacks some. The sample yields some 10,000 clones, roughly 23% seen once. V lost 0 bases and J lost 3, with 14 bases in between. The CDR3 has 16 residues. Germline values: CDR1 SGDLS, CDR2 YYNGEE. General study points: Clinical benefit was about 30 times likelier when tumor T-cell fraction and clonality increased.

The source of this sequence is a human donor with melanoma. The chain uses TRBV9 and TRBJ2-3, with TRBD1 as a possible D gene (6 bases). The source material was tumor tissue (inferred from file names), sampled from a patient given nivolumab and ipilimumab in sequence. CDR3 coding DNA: TGTGCCAGCAGCGTAGACGGGACAAGGGGAACAGATACGCAGTATTTT. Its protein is CASSVDGTRGTDTQYF.